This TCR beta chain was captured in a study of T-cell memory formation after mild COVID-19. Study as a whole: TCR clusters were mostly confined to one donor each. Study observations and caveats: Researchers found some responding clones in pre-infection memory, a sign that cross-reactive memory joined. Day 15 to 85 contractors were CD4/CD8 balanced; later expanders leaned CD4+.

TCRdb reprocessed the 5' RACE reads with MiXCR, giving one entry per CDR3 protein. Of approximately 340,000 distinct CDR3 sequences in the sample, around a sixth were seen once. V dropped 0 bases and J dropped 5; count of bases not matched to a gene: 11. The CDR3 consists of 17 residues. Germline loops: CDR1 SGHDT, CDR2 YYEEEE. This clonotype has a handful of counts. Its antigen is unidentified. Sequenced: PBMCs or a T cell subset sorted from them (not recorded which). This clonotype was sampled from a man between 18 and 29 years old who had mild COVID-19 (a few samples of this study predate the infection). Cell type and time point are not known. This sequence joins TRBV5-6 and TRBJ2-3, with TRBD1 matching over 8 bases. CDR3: CASSLANSRGLVDTQYF. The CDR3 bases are TGTGCCAGCAGCTTGGCCAACTCCAGGGGGCTTGTAGATACGCAGTATTTT.